The 18 T cell receptor beta chains below were found in one sample sequenced in a study of T cells in tuberculosis (dated by TCRdb to the late 2010s). Libraries were made using the immunoSEQ multiplex PCR assay. Held by TCRdb, this immuneACCESS table contains in-frame sequences only and omits some clones. Under half of the omission traces to an unresolved V gene where checked; the cause of the rest is unknown. This sample has around 30,000 clones in its table, and under 95% of those were observed once. Roughly 10% of the sample comes from the top ten. In light of the paper, this sample's time point label describes: new active TB diagnosis, blood taken before or within 7 days of starting treatment. The sequencing here drew on PBMCs, taken at tuberculosis diagnosis. Receptors were obtained from an adult with tuberculosis.

The V and J genes are TRBV30 and TRBJ2-1; perhaps TRBD1 as D (6 bases). Germline CDR1 and CDR2: GTSNPN and SVGIG (reference sequence). V was pared by 8 bases and J by 1 base, with 12 bases between. The CDR3 runs to 13 residues. CDR3 in amino acids: CAGKQGSYNEQFF. The CDR3 DNA reads TGTGCCGGTAAACAGGGATCCTACAATGAGCAGTTCTTC.

The chain combines TRBV27 with TRBJ2-1; D uncertain. Germline CDR1 is MNHEY and CDR2 is SMNVEV (reference sequence). V lost 6 bases and J 3 bases, leaving 9 bases between the germline ends. CDR3 size: 13 residues. The CDR3 DNA reads TGTGCCAGCAGCCGCCCGGGCTACAATGAGCAGTTCTTC. It codes for CASSRPGYNEQFF.

The chain carries TRBV2 and TRBJ2-1; possible D gene TRBD2, 6 bases. From germline, CDR1 is SNHLY and CDR2 FYNNEI. This CDR3 comprises 15 residues. V shed 4 bases and J shed 0 bases, with 10 bases lying between them. CDR3 sequence: CASSASRGSYNEQFF. In DNA, the CDR3 is TGTGCCAGCAGTGCCTCGCGGGGCTCCTACAATGAGCAGTTCTTC. The whole variable domain, filled in from reference TRBV2 and TRBJ2-1, reads EPEVTQTPSHQVTQMGQEVILRCVPISNHLYFYWYRQILGQKVEFLVSFYNNEISEKSEIFDDQFSVERPDGSNFTLKIRSTKLEDSAMYFCASSASRGSYNEQFFGPGTRLTVL.

This clone was detected only a few times. This chain's CDR3 is CASSGGQGMGTGELFF. The CDR3 DNA is TGTGCCAGCAGCGGCGGACAGGGAATGGGCACCGGGGAGCTGTTTTTT. V gene TRBV11-3 combines with J gene TRBJ2-2, with 8 nucleotides matching TRBD1. Trimming cost V 5 bases and J 4 bases; bases outside gene matches: 9. This CDR3 spans 16 amino acids. Germline V gene lookup returns CDR1 SGHNT and CDR2 YENEEA. Full variable domain (outside the CDR3, taken from reference TRBV11-3 and TRBJ2-2): EAGVVQSPRYKIIEKKQPVAFWCNPISGHNTLYWYLQNLGQGPELLIRYENEEAVDDSQLPKDRFSAERLKGVDSTLKIQPAELGDSAVYLCASSGGQGMGTGELFFGEGSRLTVL.

This clone was detected a few times. The CDR3 DNA reads TGTGCCAGCAGCCCGACGGGGTTAAACATTCAGTACTTC. It translates to CASSPTGLNIQYF. The chain is built from TRBV7-2 and TRBJ2-4, with D perhaps matching TRBD2 (5 bases). Germline values: CDR1 SGHTA, CDR2 FQGNSA. The CDR3 is made up of 13 amino acids. Trimming left V 5 bases short and J 6 bases short, with 11 bases between.

This sequence joins TRBV5-1 and TRBJ2-5, with 11 nucleotides matching TRBD2. Germline V gene sequence: CDR1 SGHRS, CDR2 YFSETQ. CDR3 size: 16 residues. J lost 4 bases, V lost 1 base, and 6 bases had no gene match. CDR3 sequence: CASSLQLAGVGETQYF. The CDR3 DNA is TGCGCCAGCAGCTTGCAACTAGCGGGAGTTGGAGAGACCCAGTACTTC.

The gene calls are TRBV5-6 and TRBJ1-1; D is perhaps TRBD1 (6 bases). CDR1 is SGHDT, CDR2 YYEEEE, per germline. Trimming pared 4 bases from V and 2 bases from J, leaving 12 bases between. The CDR3 has 14 amino acids. CDR3 in DNA: TGTGCCAGCAGCACACAGGGTTCCAACACTGAAGCTTTCTTT. It yields the protein CASSTQGSNTEAFF.

This chain uses TRBV11-3 with TRBJ2-2; D possibly corresponds to TRBD2 (7 bases). Germline CDR1 is SGHNT and CDR2 is YENEEA. Trimming left V 4 bases short and J 3 bases short, with 15 bases between. The length of the CDR3 is 16 residues. CDR3 DNA: TGTGCCAGCAGCTCGAGGGGGGGTTCGGACACCGGGGAGCTGTTTTTT. Protein sequence: CASSSRGGSDTGELFF.

The V call is TRBV2, the J call TRBJ2-5; D gene ambiguous. Deletions cut 9 bases from V and 2 bases from J, with 19 bases between. The CDR3 spans 15 residues. The germline gives CDR1 SNHLY, CDR2 FYNNEI. The CDR3 here is CASLPLLANQETQYF. CDR3 DNA: TGTGCCAGTCTTCCTCTACTCGCGAATCAAGAGACCCAGTACTTC.

The CDR3 reads CASSEGRGETQYF. As DNA, the CDR3 is TGTGCCAGCAGTGAGGGGAGAGGAGAGACCCAGTACTTC. This chain connects TRBV2 to TRBJ2-5, with D possibly matching TRBD2 (5 bases). The CDR3 loop spans 13 amino acids. Trimming removed 3 bases from V and 4 bases from J, with 9 bases in between. Looked up from germline, CDR1 is SNHLY and CDR2 is FYNNEI.

The chain combines TRBV21-1 with TRBJ1-2. TRBV21-1 counts as a pseudogene. This CDR3 is built from 14 residues. CDR3 region: CASSYRGVNYGYTF. In DNA form, the CDR3 reads TGTGCCAGCTCCTATCGGGGGGTTAACTATGGCTACACCTTC.

The chain employs TRBV11-3 and TRBJ2-2; 14 nucleotides line up with TRBD2. Germline V gene lookup returns CDR1 SGHNT and CDR2 YENEEA. The V segment lost 5 bases and the J segment 1 base; nucleotides outside the gene matches: 6. This CDR3 contains 18 residues. The CDR3 DNA is TGTGCCAGCAGCCCTAGGACTAGCGGGGGGCTGAACACCGGGGAGCTGTTTTTT. Translated, it gives CASSPRTSGGLNTGELFF.

This clone has just a few counts. CDR3 coding DNA: TGTGCCAGCAGCGGTAGTGGTACAGATACGCAGTATTTT. Translated: CASSGSGTDTQYF. The chain links TRBV5-8 to TRBJ2-3; D is unclear. The germline gives CDR1 SGHTS, CDR2 YDEGEE. V gave up 4 bases and J gave up 3 bases, with 9 bases separating them. This CDR3 has 13 residues.

The CDR3 loop reads CASSSTPTTDSWDSPLHF. Here the CDR3 DNA reads TGTGCCAGCAGCTCAACCCCTACGACGGACAGTTGGGATTCACCCCTCCACTTT. The chain couples TRBV11-3 to TRBJ1-6; the D gene is possibly TRBD1 (6 bases). Germline CDR1 is SGHNT and CDR2 is YENEEA. The CDR3 covers 18 residues. The ends were cut back, 4 bases at V and 8 bases at J, with 24 bases in the middle. Full variable domain (rest looked up from reference TRBV11-3 and TRBJ1-6): EAGVVQSPRYKIIEKKQPVAFWCNPISGHNTLYWYLQNLGQGPELLIRYENEEAVDDSQLPKDRFSAERLKGVDSTLKIQPAELGDSAVYLCASSSTPTTDSWDSPLHFGNGTRLTVT.

This chain uses TRBV6-1 with TRBJ1-2; 7 bases agree with TRBD1. Losses at the gene ends were 6 bases for V and 4 bases for J; bases not matched to a gene: 8. This CDR3 spans 14 amino acids. In germline, CDR1 is MNHNS, CDR2 SASEGT. The CDR3 sequence is CASSLTGIPYGYTF. The CDR3, as DNA: TGTGCCAGCAGCCTGACAGGGATCCCCTATGGCTACACCTTC.

V is TRBV21-1 and J is TRBJ1-1. TRBV21-1 is designated a pseudogene. The CDR3 is 14 residues long. The CDR3 is CASDKGPSLLEAFF. In nucleotides, the CDR3 is TGTGCCAGCGACAAAGGTCCTTCCCTTTTGGAAGCTTTCTTT.

The V and J genes are TRBV5-1 and TRBJ1-1; D remains ambiguous. V lost 0 bases, J lost 0 bases, and 6 bases lay in between. This CDR3 is 14 amino acids long. From germline, CDR1 is SGHRS and CDR2 YFSETQ. Here the CDR3 reads CASSLDGMNTEAFF. CDR3 nucleotide sequence: TGCGCCAGCAGCTTGGACGGTATGAACACTGAAGCTTTCTTT. The entire variable domain, with the rest obtained from reference TRBV5-1 and TRBJ1-1, is as follows: KAGVTQTPRYLIKTRGQQVTLSCSPISGHRSVSWYQQTPGQGLQFLFEYFSETQRNKGNFPGRFSGRQFSNSRSEMNVSTLELGDSALYLCASSLDGMNTEAFFGQGTRLTVV.

The chain carries TRBV15 and TRBJ2-1; 11 bases fit TRBD2. Germline V gives CDR1 LNHNV, CDR2 YYDKDF (reference sequence). The CDR3 is 20 amino acids. J lost 3 bases, V lost 5 bases, and 18 bases had no gene match. For the CDR3, the DNA is TGTGCCACCAGCGGGCCATCCGGGACTAGCGGATTGAACTTCTACAATGAGCAGTTCTTC. It is translated as CATSGPSGTSGLNFYNEQFF.